This T cell receptor beta chain was profiled in a study of T-cell memory formation after mild COVID-19. CDR3 length equals 12 residues. The ends were cut back, 1 base at V and 5 bases at J, with 5 bases in the middle. CDR1 and CDR2 (germline): LGHDT, YNNKEL (reference sequence). Study results and limitations: Detection of some responders pre-infection suggested pre-existing cross-reactive memory T cells participated.

Libraries for TCRalpha and TCRbeta carried sample barcodes and unique molecular identifiers via 5'RACE. TCRdb fed the 5' RACE reads into MiXCR, producing one record per CDR3 protein. The table has 190,000 or so distinct CDR3 sequences, 20% to 25% seen once. This clonotype has only a few counts. The antigen remains undetermined. The sample was PBMCs or a T cell subset sorted from them (not recorded which). V and J are TRBV3-1 and TRBJ2-5; D uncertain. The clonotype was recovered from an adult woman who had mild COVID-19 (a few samples of this study predate the infection). Cell type and time point are not known. The CDR3 DNA is TGTGCCAGCAGCCAAGGTCATGAGACCCAGTACTTC. This sequence encodes CASSQGHETQYF.